The T cell receptor (beta chain) described here comes from a study of PD-1 blockade in mismatch repair-deficient tumors (dated by TCRdb to the late 2010s). Background on the whole study: Between September 2013 and late 2016, 86 consecutive patients with approximately 12 mismatch repair-deficient cancer types, all previously treated and progressing, were enrolled in the trial. Deep sequencing of TCR CDR3 regions was used to track tumor-associated T cell clones in peripheral blood of patients responding to PD-1 blockade. Study-wide conclusions, independent of this receptor: Clonal expansion was elicited by three of seven peptides, and just over 140 unique blood TCRs were yielded, about seven of which were also found in tumor; all positive peptides were derived from frameshift mutations. After pembrolizumab, tumor-resident clones, which were often undetectable in blood before treatment, expanded rapidly and then contracted, generally ahead of radiologic responses.

The germline V gene provides CDR1 MDHEN and CDR2 SYDVKM. The CDR3 starts with the cysteine, ends with the phenylalanine, and has 16 residues. Only the CDR3 portion is preserved as DNA: 48 bases, with reading frame beginning at the first base. V is clipped by 3 bases and J by 4 bases, and the sequence between their germline boundaries is 15 bases long. A remark on this clone: No antigen is known for it. No much larger clone exists at a distance of one base, and base qualities are not known.

This sample's time point label indicates: approximately ten-day in vitro stimulation with candidate neoantigen peptide 4. Mismatch repair deficiency was established in every enrolled patient by polymerase chain reaction or immunohistochemistry. TCR sequencing was carried out for three patients who responded to pembrolizumab therapy. Several ELISpot-reactive candidate neoantigen peptides were each used in a roughly ten-day in vitro stimulation before TCR sequencing. A control culture without peptide was run identically and served as baseline for clone fold-change calculations. The phase II trial prospectively evaluated PD-1 blockade with pembrolizumab in advanced mismatch repair-deficient cancers, independent of tissue of origin. The library was made by the immunoSEQ multiplex PCR assay. The published analysis was carried out like this. A clone was classified as neoantigen-specific if the clone expanded significantly in response to the relevant peptide and did not expand significantly in response to any other peptide tested. In TCRdb, the immuneACCESS table is reduced to in-frame sequences with V and J assigned. These tables do not hold every clone; where another copy was compared, an unresolved V gene accounts for under half, and the others remain unexplained. V and J calls and clone size are those listed in that table; D and trimming were worked out from the DNA. For this sample there are 13,000 to 15,000 clones; 80% to 90% appear just once. The leading ten clones occupy more than 20% of the sample.

Here the sequenced sample was cells cultured in vitro, taken from a patient treated with pembrolizumab. The receptor chain draws on TRBV28 and TRBJ2-2; the D gene could be either TRBD1 or TRBD2, each agreeing at 5 bases. This TCR was sampled from an adult with mismatch repair-deficient cancer. CDR3 protein: CASSFLPGPTTGELFF. The DNA sequence follows: TGTGCCAGCAGTTTTCTACCGGGACCAACCACCGGGGAGCTGTTTTTT.